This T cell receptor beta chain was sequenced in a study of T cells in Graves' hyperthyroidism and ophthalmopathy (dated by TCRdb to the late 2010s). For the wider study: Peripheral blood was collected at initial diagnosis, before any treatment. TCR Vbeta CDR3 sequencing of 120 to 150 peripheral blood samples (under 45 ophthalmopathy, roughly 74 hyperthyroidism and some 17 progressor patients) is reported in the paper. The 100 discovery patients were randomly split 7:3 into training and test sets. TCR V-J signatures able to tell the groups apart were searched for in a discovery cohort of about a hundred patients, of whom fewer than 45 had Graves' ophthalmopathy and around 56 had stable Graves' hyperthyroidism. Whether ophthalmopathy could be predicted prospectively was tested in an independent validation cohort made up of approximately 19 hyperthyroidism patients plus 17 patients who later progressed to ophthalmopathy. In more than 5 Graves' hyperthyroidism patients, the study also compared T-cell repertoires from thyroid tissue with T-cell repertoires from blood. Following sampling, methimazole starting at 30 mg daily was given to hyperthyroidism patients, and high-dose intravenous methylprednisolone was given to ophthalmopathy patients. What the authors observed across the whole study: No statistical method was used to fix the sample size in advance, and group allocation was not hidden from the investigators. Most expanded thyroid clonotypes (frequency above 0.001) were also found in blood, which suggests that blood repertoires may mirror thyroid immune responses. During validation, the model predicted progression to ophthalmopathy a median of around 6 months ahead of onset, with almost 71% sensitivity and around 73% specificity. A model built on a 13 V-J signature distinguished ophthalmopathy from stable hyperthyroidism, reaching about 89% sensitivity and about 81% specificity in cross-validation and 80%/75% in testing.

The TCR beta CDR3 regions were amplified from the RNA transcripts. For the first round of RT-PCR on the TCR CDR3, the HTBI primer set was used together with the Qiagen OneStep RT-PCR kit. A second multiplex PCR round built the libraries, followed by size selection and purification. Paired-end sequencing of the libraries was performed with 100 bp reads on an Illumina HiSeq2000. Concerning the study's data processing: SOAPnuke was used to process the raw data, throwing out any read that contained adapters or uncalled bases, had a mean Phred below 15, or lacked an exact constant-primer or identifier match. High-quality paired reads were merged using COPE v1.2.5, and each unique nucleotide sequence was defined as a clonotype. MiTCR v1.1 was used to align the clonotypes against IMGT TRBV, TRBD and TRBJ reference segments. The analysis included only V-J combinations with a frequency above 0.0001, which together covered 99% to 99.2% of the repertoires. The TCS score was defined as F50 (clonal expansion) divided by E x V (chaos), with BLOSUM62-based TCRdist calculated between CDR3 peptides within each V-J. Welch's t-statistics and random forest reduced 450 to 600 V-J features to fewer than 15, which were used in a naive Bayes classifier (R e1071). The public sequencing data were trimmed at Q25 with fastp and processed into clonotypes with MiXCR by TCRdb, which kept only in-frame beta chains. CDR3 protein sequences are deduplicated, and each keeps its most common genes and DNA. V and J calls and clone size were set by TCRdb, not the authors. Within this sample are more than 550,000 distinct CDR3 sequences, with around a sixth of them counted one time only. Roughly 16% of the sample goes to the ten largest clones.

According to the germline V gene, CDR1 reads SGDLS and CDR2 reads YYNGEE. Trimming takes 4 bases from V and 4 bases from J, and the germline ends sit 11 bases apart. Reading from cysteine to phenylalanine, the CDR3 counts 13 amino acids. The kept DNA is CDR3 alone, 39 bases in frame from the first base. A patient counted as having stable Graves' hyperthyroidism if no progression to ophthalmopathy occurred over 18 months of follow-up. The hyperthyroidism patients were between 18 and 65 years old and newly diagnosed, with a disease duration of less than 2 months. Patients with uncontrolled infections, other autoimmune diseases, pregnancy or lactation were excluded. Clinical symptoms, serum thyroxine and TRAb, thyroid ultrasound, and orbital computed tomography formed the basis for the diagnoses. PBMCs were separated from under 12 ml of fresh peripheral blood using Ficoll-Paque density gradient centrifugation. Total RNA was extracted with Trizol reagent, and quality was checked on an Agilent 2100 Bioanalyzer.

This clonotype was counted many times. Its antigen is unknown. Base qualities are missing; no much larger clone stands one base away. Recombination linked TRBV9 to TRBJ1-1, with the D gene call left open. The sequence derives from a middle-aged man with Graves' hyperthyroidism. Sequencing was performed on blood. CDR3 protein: CASSPNWGTEAFF. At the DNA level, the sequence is TGTGCCAGCAGCCCTAATTGGGGCACTGAAGCTTTCTTT.